This entry lists 16 T cell receptor beta chains sequenced from one sample in a study of blood T cell repertoires in COVID-19. TCRdb keeps only in-frame clones here, not all; method: immunoSEQ multiplex PCR. This table has about 430,000 clones, around nine tenths appearing once. The sample was PBMCs or T cells enriched from blood (not recorded which). All receptors derive from a woman aged 18 to 35 who had been exposed to COVID-19.

The table lists this clone with a count of one. The CDR3 loop reads CASSQEHLNYGYTF. The CDR3, as DNA: TGTGCCAGCAGCCAAGAACACCTGAACTATGGCTACACCTTC. This sequence joins TRBV3-1 (or the pseudogene TRBV3-2) and TRBJ1-2, with D unresolved. V dropped 0 bases and J dropped 2 bases, with 7 bases sitting between them. The CDR3 runs 14 residues. Germline CDR1 LGHDT, CDR2 YNNKEL (reference sequence).

The V call is TRBV29-1, the J call TRBJ2-3; the match to TRBD2 covers 10 bases. The CDR3 totals 15 residues. CDR1 SQVTM and CDR2 ANQGSEA come from the germline V gene. The junction had 9 bases not matched to a gene; V was cut back by 4 bases and J by 5 bases. CDR3 region: CSVVWSGGARDTQYF. As DNA, the CDR3 is TGCAGCGTTGTATGGAGCGGGGGGGCGAGAGATACGCAGTATTTT.

The chain has TRBV13 and TRBJ2-7; 7 nucleotides line up with TRBD1. Unmatched junction bases numbered 7, after V lost 9 bases and J lost 5 bases. Germline CDR1 is PRHDT and CDR2 is FYEKMQ (reference sequence). The CDR3 totals 12 residues. In DNA form, the CDR3 reads TGTGCCAGTTCGACAGGGAGAAACGAGCAGTACTTC. It encodes CASSTGRNEQYF.

The CDR3 bases are TGTGCCAGCAGCTTGAACACCATGAACACTGAAGCTTTCTTT. Its protein product is CASSLNTMNTEAFF. The chain employs TRBV7-8 and TRBJ1-1; unclear D gene. The CDR3 sequence is 14 residues long. Trimming removed 3 bases at V and 0 bases at J, with 8 bases between. CDR1 and CDR2 from the germline V gene are SGHVS and FQNEAQ.

The chain has TRBV5-6 and TRBJ1-3; 7 bases map to TRBD1. In germline, CDR1 is SGHDT, CDR2 YYEEEE. CDR3 length: 15 amino acids. V lost 4 bases and J lost 0; bases outside the gene matches: 4. The CDR3 reads CASSLTGISGNTIYF. In DNA form, the CDR3 reads TGTGCCAGCAGCCTGACAGGGATCTCTGGAAACACCATATATTTT.

The rearrangement uses TRBV7-8 and TRBJ2-7, with 7 bases identical to TRBD2. V shed 1 base, J shed 4 bases, and the junction held 4 bases outside the gene matches. The CDR3 length is 14 residues. From germline, CDR1 is SGHVS and CDR2 FQNEAQ. CDR3 sequence reads: CASSLGVGGYEQYF. The CDR3 DNA reads TGTGCCAGCAGCTTAGGGGTGGGAGGGTACGAGCAGTACTTC.

The CDR3 DNA reads as TGTGCCAGCAGCTTATTTGGAGCGGGATACAATGAGCAGTTCTTC. Translating gives CASSLFGAGYNEQFF. V is TRBV7-2 and J is TRBJ2-1; 7 bases align to TRBD2. The CDR3 consists of 15 residues. Trimming at V came to 2 bases and at J to 4 bases, leaving 5 bases not matched to a gene. Germline V gives CDR1 SGHTA, CDR2 FQGNSA.

V gene TRBV7-9 combines with J gene TRBJ1-1, with TRBD1 identical over 7 bases. The CDR3 has 12 residues. The ends lost 5 bases at V and 11 bases at J; junction bases unmatched: 8. Germline CDR1 reads SEHNR; CDR2 reads FQNEAQ (reference sequence). The CDR3 DNA reads TGTGCCAGCAGCCCGACAGGGCAGGAGGCTTTCTTT. It specifies CASSPTGQEAFF. The whole variable domain, filled in from reference TRBV7-9 and TRBJ1-1, reads DTGVSQNPRHKITKRGQNVTFRCDPISEHNRLYWYRQTLGQGPEFLTYFQNEAQLEKSRLLSDRFSAERPKGSFSTLEIQRTEQGDSAMYLCASSPTGQEAFFGQGTRLTVV.

The J gene is TRBJ2-1, the V gene TRBV21-1; TRBD1 was called by the table and not checked on the DNA. TRBV21-1 is labeled a pseudogene. This CDR3 comprises 16 residues. In DNA form, the CDR3 reads TGTGCCAGCAGCCCCTCCTGGGCCTCCGAAAGGAATGAGCAGTTCTTC. Amino acids: CASSPSWASERNEQFF.

V and J are TRBV19 and TRBJ2-7; 7 bases match TRBD1. The CDR3 is made up of 15 amino acids. The germline V gene has CDR1 LNHDA and CDR2 SQIVND (reference sequence). V lost 3 bases and J lost 3; bases outside the gene matches: 8. The CDR3 here is CASSMGQLNLYEQYF. The CDR3 region has the DNA TGTGCCAGTAGTATGGGACAGCTAAACCTCTACGAGCAGTACTTC.

The V call is TRBV7-3, the J call TRBJ2-7, with TRBD1 identical over 7 bases. The CDR3 is made up of 15 amino acids. Germline CDR1 is SGHTA and CDR2 is FQGTGA. Unmatched junction bases numbered 7, after V lost 2 bases and J lost 3 bases. The CDR3 loop is CASSLFSGQNYEQYF. In DNA, the CDR3 is TGTGCCAGCAGCTTATTCTCGGGACAGAACTACGAGCAGTACTTC.

The chain is built from TRBV29-1 and TRBJ2-5, with TRBD1 identical over 12 bases. The trim removed 6 bases at V and 5 bases at J, leaving 7 bases unmatched. CDR1 is SQVTM and CDR2 is ANQGSEA in the germline V gene. The CDR3 is 14 amino acids. The CDR3 protein is CSVPGQGAIETQYF. DNA of the CDR3: TGCAGCGTGCCGGGACAGGGGGCGATCGAGACCCAGTACTTC.

The V and J genes are TRBV7-9 and TRBJ1-5; TRBD1 aligns across 9 bases. The CDR3 spans 16 residues. Trimming removed 1 base from V and 4 bases from J; junction bases left unmatched: 5. Germline CDR1 reads SEHNR; CDR2 reads FQNEAQ (reference sequence). The CDR3 nucleotides read TGTGCCAGCAGCTTAGATCTCGGGACAGGGAATCAGCCCCAGCATTTT. It translates to CASSLDLGTGNQPQHF.

The chain has TRBV23-1 and TRBJ1-1; no definite D call. TRBV23-1 is treated as an ORF (open reading frame) with a function not yet certain. The V and J ends lost 3 bases and 9 bases respectively, with 17 bases between them. CDR3 size: 14 residues. CDR3 in amino acids: CASSQIKKRVKAFF. For the CDR3, the DNA is TGCGCCAGCAGTCAGATTAAGAAGCGAGTTAAAGCTTTCTTT.

This sequence joins TRBV7-9 and TRBJ1-2, with 8 nucleotides matching TRBD1. The CDR3 is 14 amino acids. Trimming took 4 bases from V and 4 from J; bases not matched to a gene: 5. CDR1 is SEHNR and CDR2 is FQNEAQ in the germline V gene (reference sequence). The CDR3 DNA is TGTGCCAGCAGCTCGCCGGACAGGGTCTATGGCTACACCTTC. Amino acids: CASSSPDRVYGYTF.

This sequence joins TRBV2 and TRBJ1-3; D remains unclear. Germline CDR1 reads SNHLY; CDR2 reads FYNNEI. The V and J ends lost 6 bases and 0 bases respectively, with 6 bases between them. CDR3 length: 13 amino acids. The CDR3 sequence is CASRALSGNTIYF. Written as DNA, the CDR3 is TGTGCCAGCAGGGCCCTCTCTGGAAACACCATATATTTT. Supplemented by reference TRBV2 and TRBJ1-3, the full variable domain reads EPEVTQTPSHQVTQMGQEVILRCVPISNHLYFYWYRQILGQKVEFLVSFYNNEISEKSEIFDDQFSVERPDGSNFTLKIRSTKLEDSAMYFCASRALSGNTIYFGEGSWLTVV.